This entry lists 3 T cell receptor beta chains sequenced from one sample in a study of memory CD4+ T cells and cytomegalovirus serostatus. Single viable CD3+CD4+CD8-CD45RO+ cells were sorted as the memory CD4+ T cells. TCRdb keeps only in-frame clones here, not all; method: immunoSEQ multiplex PCR. The sample yields 50,000 or so clones, approximately 74% seen once. The sample comprised memory CD4+ T cells from blood. These receptors all come from an adult in good health and CMV-seropositive.

This sequence joins TRBV5-1 and TRBJ2-7, with D perhaps TRBD2 (6 bases). The V gene lost 0 bases and the J gene lost 5 bases, with 15 bases spanning the gap. The germline CDR1 and CDR2 sequences are SGHRS and YFSETQ. This CDR3 region has 15 residues. CDR3 coding DNA: TGCGCCAGCAGCTTGGCGGGGAGGAGCGTGAACGAGCAGTACTTC. Its translation: CASSLAGRSVNEQYF.

This chain links TRBV18 with TRBJ1-1; D is uncertain. The CDR3 extends over 11 amino acids. Per the germline V gene, CDR1 is KGHSH and CDR2 is LQKENI. Trimming removed 8 bases from V and 4 bases from J, with 8 bases in between. The CDR3 sequence is CASVASTEAFF. The DNA of the CDR3 is TGTGCCAGCGTGGCTAGCACTGAAGCTTTCTTT.

V and J are TRBV2 and TRBJ1-1, with D tentatively TRBD1 (5 bases). The germline CDR1 and CDR2 sequences are SNHLY and FYNNEI. The CDR3 runs 14 residues. Trimming cost V 4 bases and J 3 bases, with 12 bases left between them. The CDR3: CASSVQGRDTEAFF. The CDR3 nucleotides are TGTGCCAGCAGTGTTCAGGGTAGGGACACTGAAGCTTTCTTT.